This TCR beta chain was identified during a study of T cells expressing NK-cell markers. Study as a whole: In the group of eight sequenced donors, seven were HCMV-seropositive and one was seronegative.

Researchers built TCR beta cDNA using 5'RACE template switching with UMIs. TCRdb re-called the 5' RACE reads and shows each CDR3 protein once, DNA omitted. The sample yields about 260,000 distinct CDR3 sequences, of which the top ten take up more than 3.5%. For this clonotype: The target antigen is unknown.

Study results and caveats: Evidence did not settle whether expanded NKG2C+ T cell clones targeted HCMV.

Germline V gene sequence: CDR1 MDHEN, CDR2 SYDVKM. The CDR3 spans 14 residues. The chain joins TRBV28 to TRBJ2-4. The source is a woman aged 18 to 75 in good health. Sequenced material: blood T cells: a sorted CD56 or NKG2C T cell subset, CD4+ or CD8+ T cells, or bulk PBMC T cells (not recorded which). The chain's CDR3 is CASSLHVAKNIQYF.